A single sample gave rise to the 25 T cell receptor beta chains below, sequenced in a study of T-cell memory formation after mild COVID-19 (dated by TCRdb to the early 2020s). The library relied on 5' RACE. TCRdb names Illumina NovaSeq 6000 as the instrument used. TCRdb reprocessed the public reads (quality trimming at Q25 with fastp, clone calling with MiXCR) and kept in-frame beta chains. Here each entry gathers all rows of one CDR3 protein and keeps the most common genes and DNA. The sample has 40,000 to 60,000 distinct CDR3 sequences on record, 12% of them singletons. Of the sample, approximately 25% is held by the ten largest clones. The sequenced sample consisted of PBMCs or a T cell subset sorted from them (not recorded which). The receptors were sampled from a man aged 18 to 29 who had mild COVID-19 (a few samples of this study predate the infection). The sample titles of this study are shuffled in the database, so cell type and time point are left out; the donor was told from shared clones.

The J gene is TRBJ1-5, the V gene TRBV19; the D gene is possibly TRBD1 (5 bases). Germline V gene data show CDR1 as LNHDA and CDR2 as SQIVND (reference sequence). This CDR3 has 15 amino acids. V lost 5 bases and J 7 bases, leaving 18 bases between the germline ends. The CDR3: CASSPGITGEQPQHF. The CDR3 bases are TGTGCCAGTAGTCCCGGGATCACGGGGGAACAGCCCCAGCATTTT.

The chain uses TRBV7-3 and TRBJ2-2; no clear D gene. Germline CDR1 and CDR2: SGHTA and FQGTGA. The CDR3 is 13 residues long. Trimming stripped 5 bases from V and 3 bases from J, with 7 bases between. CDR3 sequence reads: CASSPTYTGELFF. CDR3 coding DNA: TGTGCCAGCAGCCCGACATACACCGGGGAGCTGTTTTTT.

At least ten counts were recorded for this clonotype. The V and J genes are TRBV28 and TRBJ2-5; 8 nucleotides align to TRBD2. The CDR3 is made up of 13 amino acids. Germline CDR1 and CDR2: MDHEN and SYDVKM. With 2 bases clipped from V and 6 bases from J, the junction kept 2 bases outside the gene matches. The CDR3 sequence: CASSLSGGKTQYF. The CDR3 DNA reads as TGTGCCAGCAGTTTAAGCGGGGGAAAGACCCAGTACTTC.

The rearrangement links TRBV5-8 to TRBJ2-7; D gene unclear. The CDR3 is 14 amino acids. Per the germline V gene, CDR1 is SGHTS and CDR2 is YDEGEE. Trimming pared 0 bases from V and 2 bases from J, leaving 9 bases between. The CDR3 DNA is TGTGCCAGCAGCTTGGTCCGGATCACCTACGAGCAGTACTTC. As protein: CASSLVRITYEQYF.

This clonotype was recorded many times. The CDR3 sequence is CASSYSNGNQPQHF. CDR3 nucleotide sequence: TGTGCCAGCAGTTACTCGAATGGCAATCAGCCCCAGCATTTT. This chain joins TRBV6-5 and TRBJ1-5; no reliable D call. This CDR3 has 14 amino acids. The germline CDR1 and CDR2 sequences are MNHEY and SVGAGI. V dropped 0 bases and J dropped 2 bases, with 5 bases sitting between them.

This clonotype was counted between two and nine times. This chain joins TRBV4-2 and TRBJ1-6; D is ambiguous. Trimming took 4 bases from V and 4 from J, leaving 11 bases between them. CDR3 length: 15 residues. The germline gives CDR1 LGHNA, CDR2 YNFKEQ. CDR3 loop: CASSPTLGYNSPLHF. The DNA for the CDR3 is TGTGCCAGCAGCCCGACGTTGGGGTATAATTCACCCCTCCACTTT.

This chain uses TRBV18 with TRBJ2-2; weak D call: TRBD1 (5 bases). Germline assignment: CDR1 KGHSH and CDR2 LQKENI. V was cut by 5 bases and J by 0 bases, with 7 bases left in between. The CDR3 spans 14 residues. CDR3 bases: TGTGCCAGCTCATCACAGGCGAACACCGGGGAGCTGTTTTTT. Translation: CASSSQANTGELFF.

This chain connects TRBV7-2 to TRBJ2-7; possible D gene TRBD2, 5 bases. With 5 bases removed from V and 6 bases from J, the gap between germline ends came to 14 bases. This CDR3 is 13 amino acids long. Germline V lookup: CDR1 SGHTA, CDR2 FQGNSA. CDR3 sequence reads: CASSRGRALEQYF. The CDR3 DNA is TGTGCCAGCAGCCGAGGGCGAGCCCTCGAGCAGTACTTC.

There are a few counts of this clonotype. The J gene is TRBJ2-2, the V gene TRBV28, with D perhaps matching TRBD1 (6 bases). V lost 2 bases and J 4 bases, leaving 11 bases between the germline ends. The CDR3 extends over 15 amino acids. CDR1 MDHEN and CDR2 SYDVKM come from the germline V gene. Here the CDR3 reads CASSLGRGGTGELFF. The CDR3 DNA follows: TGTGCCAGCAGTTTAGGCAGGGGCGGCACCGGGGAGCTGTTTTTT.

This clonotype was counted only a few times. The chain combines TRBV6-5 with TRBJ1-2, with TRBD1 as a possible D gene (5 bases). The CDR3 sequence is 13 residues long. The V end lost 6 bases, the J end lost 7 bases, and 15 bases lay between the germline ends. Germline V gene data show CDR1 as MNHEY and CDR2 as SVGAGI. CDR3 in amino acids: CASSYQGIGGYTF. Written as DNA, the CDR3 is TGTGCCAGCAGCTATCAGGGTATTGGTGGCTACACCTTC.

This clonotype was counted a few times. The gene calls are TRBV11-2 and TRBJ1-1, with 7 bases matching TRBD1. Germline assignment: CDR1 SGHAT and CDR2 FQNNGV. Trimming removed 5 bases from V and 3 bases from J; junction bases left unmatched: 6. CDR3 length equals 14 residues. The CDR3 loop is CASSAGGVYTEAFF. The CDR3 DNA follows: TGTGCCAGCAGCGCAGGGGGTGTGTACACTGAAGCTTTCTTT.

This clonotype was recorded a few times. This chain uses TRBV25-1 with TRBJ2-5; D perhaps matches TRBD1 (6 bases). Germline V gene data show CDR1 as MGHDK and CDR2 as SYGVNS. The CDR3 length is 13 residues. Trimming took 3 bases from V and 5 from J, leaving 10 bases between them. The CDR3 loop is CASSEGATETQYF. The CDR3 nucleotides are TGTGCCAGCAGTGAGGGGGCTACGGAGACCCAGTACTTC.

This clonotype showed up many times. The rearrangement links TRBV12-3 or TRBV12-4 to TRBJ2-1; D remains ambiguous. Trimming cost V 6 bases and J 2 bases, with 5 bases left between them. This CDR3 is 12 amino acids long. The CDR3 region is CASSPPYNEQFF. CDR3 nucleotides: TGTGCCAGCAGCCCGCCCTACAATGAGCAGTTCTTC.

This clonotype occurred a few times. The V gene is TRBV29-1, the J gene TRBJ1-1, with D perhaps matching TRBD1 (5 bases). Between the trimmed V and J ends, which lost 6 bases and 3 bases, there was a span of 14 bases. The CDR3 runs to 13 residues. Germline V lookup: CDR1 SQVTM, CDR2 ANQGSEA. CDR3 sequence reads: CSVQLGVDTEAFF. The CDR3 DNA reads as TGCAGCGTCCAGCTAGGGGTTGACACTGAAGCTTTCTTT.

This clonotype was observed a few times. The chain carries TRBV23-1 and TRBJ2-7, with D possibly TRBD2 on 7 matching bases. TRBV23-1 is given ORF status, its function remaining uncertain. The CDR3 length is 12 residues. Trimming took off 9 bases at V and 5 bases at J, with 14 bases between the two ends. The CDR3 reads CARRGRFHEQYV. CDR3 nucleotides: TGCGCCAGGCGGGGGCGCTTCCACGAGCAGTACGTC.

The rearrangement uses TRBV4-2 and TRBJ1-1, with unresolved D. Germline V gives CDR1 LGHNA, CDR2 YNFKEQ. CDR3 length: 13 residues. Trimming took 4 bases from V and 0 from J, leaving 6 bases between them. CDR3 DNA: TGTGCCAGCAGCCCGAGGGTGAACACTGAAGCTTTCTTT. Residues: CASSPRVNTEAFF.

This clonotype was counted between two and nine times. The chain employs TRBV4-1 and TRBJ2-1, with D perhaps being TRBD1 or TRBD2 (6 bases each). Per the germline V gene, CDR1 is MGHRA and CDR2 is YSYEKL. The CDR3 length is 15 residues. Trimming stripped 8 bases from V and 5 bases from J, with 19 bases between. The CDR3 reads CASALFGGPDNEQFF. In DNA, the CDR3 is TGCGCCAGCGCCCTTTTCGGGGGCCCTGACAATGAGCAGTTCTTC.

This clonotype was counted ten times or more. The chain couples TRBV3-1 to TRBJ1-1; D not resolved. Germline V gene data show CDR1 as LGHDT and CDR2 as YNNKEL (reference sequence). V was cut by 0 bases and J by 3 bases, with 11 bases left in between. The CDR3 runs to 15 residues. The CDR3 loop reads CASSQENYRYTEAFF. The DNA for the CDR3 is TGTGCCAGCAGCCAAGAAAACTACAGATACACTGAAGCTTTCTTT.

The chain combines TRBV4-2 with TRBJ2-7; D remains ambiguous. This CDR3 spans 13 amino acids. The ends were cut back, 5 bases at V and 6 bases at J, with 14 bases in the middle. Looked up from germline, CDR1 is LGHNA and CDR2 is YNFKEQ. CDR3 sequence reads: CASSIHSAGEQYF. The CDR3 nucleotides are TGTGCCAGCAGCATCCACAGCGCAGGCGAGCAGTACTTC.

The chain joins TRBV2 to TRBJ2-3; tentatively, D is TRBD2 (6 bases). This CDR3 has 14 amino acids. CDR1 and CDR2 from the germline V gene are SNHLY and FYNNEI. The germline V and J ends were trimmed by 7 bases and 2 bases, with 13 bases remaining between them. In nucleotides, the CDR3 is TGTGCCAGCATTGTGGGCGGGGTCACAGATACGCAGTATTTT. Protein: CASIVGGVTDTQYF.

J is TRBJ2-7 and V is TRBV6-1; 7 positions match TRBD1. This CDR3 contains 15 residues. The germline gives CDR1 MNHNS, CDR2 SASEGT. V shed 7 bases, J shed 2 bases, and the junction held 11 bases outside the gene matches. The CDR3 nucleotides read TGTGCCAGCACCGGACGGACAGGATCCCCCTACGAGCAGTACGTC. It translates to CASTGRTGSPYEQYV.

The CDR3 loop is CASSLGGFVQPQHF. Here the CDR3 DNA reads TGTGCCAGCAGTTTGGGGGGTTTTGTTCAGCCCCAGCATTTT. The gene calls are TRBV28 and TRBJ1-5; the D gene is possibly TRBD1 (5 bases). The CDR3 loop spans 14 amino acids. Germline assignment: CDR1 MDHEN and CDR2 SYDVKM. The V and J ends lost 3 bases and 6 bases respectively, with 12 bases between them.

The chain recombines TRBV5-5 with TRBJ2-1; D is uncertain. Germline V CDR1 and CDR2: SGHKS, YYEKEE (reference sequence). The V end lost 4 bases, the J end lost 0 bases, and 14 bases lay between the germline ends. This CDR3 has 16 amino acids. Here the CDR3 reads CASSTSTTSSYNEQFF. In DNA, the CDR3 is TGTGCCAGCAGCACCTCGACCACCAGCTCCTACAATGAGCAGTTCTTC. The full variable domain, its missing parts supplied by reference TRBV5-5 and TRBJ2-1, is DAGVTQSPTHLIKTRGQQVTLRCSPISGHKSVSWYQQVLGQGPQFIFQYYEKEERGRGNFPDRFSARQFPNYSSELNVNALLLGDSALYLCASSTSTTSSYNEQFFGPGTRLTVL.

The V gene is TRBV6-2 or TRBV6-3, the J gene TRBJ2-5, with 7 bases lining up with TRBD2. The V and J ends lost 4 bases and 5 bases, in that order; junction bases with no gene match: 7. This CDR3 is 14 amino acids long. CDR1 is MNHEY and CDR2 is SVGEGT in the germline V gene. DNA for the CDR3: TGTGCCAGCAGTTGGGGCCAGGGAGGGGAGACCCAGTACTTC. This encodes CASSWGQGGETQYF.

This clonotype has a handful of counts. Its ends do not fully match the called genes, so a read error is possible. The J gene is TRBJ2-7, the V gene TRBV4-3; no definite D call. The CDR3 runs to 16 residues. The germline gives CDR1 LGHNA, CDR2 YSLEER. CDR3 sequence: CASSQEATASDYEQYF. CDR3 nucleotides: TGCGCCAGCAGTCAAGAAGCAACCGCGTCAGACTACGAGCAGTACTTC.